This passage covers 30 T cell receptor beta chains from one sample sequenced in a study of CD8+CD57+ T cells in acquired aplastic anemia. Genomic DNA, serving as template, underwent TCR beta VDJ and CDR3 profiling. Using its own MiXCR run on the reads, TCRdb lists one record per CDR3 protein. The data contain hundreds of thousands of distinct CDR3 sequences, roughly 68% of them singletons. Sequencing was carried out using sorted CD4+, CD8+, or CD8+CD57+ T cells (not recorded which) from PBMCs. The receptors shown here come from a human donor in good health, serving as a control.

Written as DNA, the CDR3 is TGTGCCAGCAGCCCGGGACTAGCGGTAGATACGCAGTATTTT. Its translation is CASSPGLAVDTQYF. The chain uses TRBV19 and TRBJ2-3, with TRBD2 matching over 11 bases. V was clipped by 9 bases and J by 5 bases; unmatched bases: 7. The CDR3 runs 14 residues. Germline-derived CDR1 and CDR2 are LNHDA and SQIVND (reference sequence).

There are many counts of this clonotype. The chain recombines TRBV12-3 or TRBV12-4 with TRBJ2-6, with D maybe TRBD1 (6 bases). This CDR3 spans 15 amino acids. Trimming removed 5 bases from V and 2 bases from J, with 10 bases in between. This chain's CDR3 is CASSISGAGANVLTF. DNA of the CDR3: TGTGCCAGCAGTATCTCAGGGGCTGGGGCCAACGTCCTGACTTTC.

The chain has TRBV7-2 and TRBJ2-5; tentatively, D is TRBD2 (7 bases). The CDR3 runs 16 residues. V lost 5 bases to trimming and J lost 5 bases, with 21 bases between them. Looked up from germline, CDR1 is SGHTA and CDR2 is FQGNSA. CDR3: CASSRHRGAGQETQYF. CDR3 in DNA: TGTGCCAGCAGCAGACATCGGGGGGCGGGGCAGGAGACCCAGTACTTC. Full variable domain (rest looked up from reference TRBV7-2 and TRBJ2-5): GAGVSQSPSNKVTEKGKDVELRCDPISGHTALYWYRQSLGQGLEFLIYFQGNSAPDKSGLPSDRFSAERTGGSVSTLTIQRTQQEDSAVYLCASSRHRGAGQETQYFGPGTRLLVL.

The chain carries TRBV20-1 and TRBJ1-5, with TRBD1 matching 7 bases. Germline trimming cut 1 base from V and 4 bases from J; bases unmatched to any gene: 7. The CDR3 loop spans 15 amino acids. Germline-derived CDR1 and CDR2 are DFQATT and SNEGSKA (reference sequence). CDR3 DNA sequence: TGCAGTGCTAGAGTCCAGAGGGGGCAGAATCAGCCCCAGCATTTT. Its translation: CSARVQRGQNQPQHF.

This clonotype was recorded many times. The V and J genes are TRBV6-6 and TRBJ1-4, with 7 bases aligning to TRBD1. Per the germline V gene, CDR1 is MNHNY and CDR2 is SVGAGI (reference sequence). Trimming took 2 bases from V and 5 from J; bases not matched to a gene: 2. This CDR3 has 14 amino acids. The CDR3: CASSYIRGNEKLFF. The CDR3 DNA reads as TGTGCCAGCAGTTACATCAGGGGGAATGAAAAACTGTTTTTT.

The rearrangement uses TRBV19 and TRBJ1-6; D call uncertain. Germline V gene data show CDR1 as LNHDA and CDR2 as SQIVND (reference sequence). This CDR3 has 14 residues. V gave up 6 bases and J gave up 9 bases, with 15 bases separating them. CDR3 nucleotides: TGTGCCAGTAGAAGAGACGGGCGTTCTTCACCCCTCCACTTT. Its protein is CASRRDGRSSPLHF.

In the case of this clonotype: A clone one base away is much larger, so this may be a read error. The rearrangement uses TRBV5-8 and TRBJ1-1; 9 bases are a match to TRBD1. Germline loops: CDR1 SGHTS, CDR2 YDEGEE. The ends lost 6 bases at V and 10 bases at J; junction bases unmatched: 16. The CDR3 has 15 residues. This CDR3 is CASTKGVQGASVAFF. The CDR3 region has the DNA TGTGCCAGCACCAAGGGGGTACAGGGGGCATCGGTAGCTTTCTTT.

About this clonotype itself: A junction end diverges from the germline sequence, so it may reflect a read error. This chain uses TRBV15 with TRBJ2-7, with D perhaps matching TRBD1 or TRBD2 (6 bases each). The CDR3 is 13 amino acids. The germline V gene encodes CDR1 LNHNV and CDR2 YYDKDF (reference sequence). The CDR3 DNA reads TGTGCCACCAGCAGAGGGGGGGCTGCGGGGCAGTGCTTC. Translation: CATSRGGAAGQCF.

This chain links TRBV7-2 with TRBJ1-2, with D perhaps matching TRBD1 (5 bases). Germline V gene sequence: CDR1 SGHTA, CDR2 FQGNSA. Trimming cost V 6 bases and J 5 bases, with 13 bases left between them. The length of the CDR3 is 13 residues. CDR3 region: CASSDRDYYGYTF. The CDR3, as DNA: TGTGCCAGCAGTGACCGGGACTATTATGGCTACACCTTC.

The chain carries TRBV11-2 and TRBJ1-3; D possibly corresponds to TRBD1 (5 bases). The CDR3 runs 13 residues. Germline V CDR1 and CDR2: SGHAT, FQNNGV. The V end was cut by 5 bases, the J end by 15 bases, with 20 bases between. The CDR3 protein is CASSEFAGRQGYF. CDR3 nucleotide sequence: TGTGCCAGCAGCGAATTCGCCGGGAGGCAGGGATATTTT.

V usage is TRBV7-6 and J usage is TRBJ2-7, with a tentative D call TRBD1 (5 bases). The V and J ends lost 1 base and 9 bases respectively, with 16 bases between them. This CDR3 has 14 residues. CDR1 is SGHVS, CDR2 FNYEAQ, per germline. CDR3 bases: TGTGCCAGCAGCTTAGGTGACAGCCCAGATACGCAGTACTTC. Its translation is CASSLGDSPDTQYF.

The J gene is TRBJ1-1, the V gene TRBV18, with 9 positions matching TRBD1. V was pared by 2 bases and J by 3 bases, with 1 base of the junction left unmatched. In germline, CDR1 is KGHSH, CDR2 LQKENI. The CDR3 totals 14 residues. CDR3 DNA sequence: TGTGCCAGCTCACCAACAGGGGGCCACACTGAAGCTTTCTTT. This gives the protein CASSPTGGHTEAFF.

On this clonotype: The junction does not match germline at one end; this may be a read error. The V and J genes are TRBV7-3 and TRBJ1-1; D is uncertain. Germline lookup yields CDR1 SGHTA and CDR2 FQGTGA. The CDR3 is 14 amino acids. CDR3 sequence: CASSLESIITDALF. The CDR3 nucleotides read TGTGCCAGCAGCTTAGAATCTATCATTACCGATGCGCTGTTT. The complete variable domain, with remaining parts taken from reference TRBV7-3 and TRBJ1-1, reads GAGVSQTPSNKVTEKGKYVELRCDPISGHTALYWYRQSLGQGPEFLIYFQGTGAADDSGLPNDRFFAVRPEGSVSTLKIQRTERGDSAVYLCASSLESIITDALFGQGTRLTVV.

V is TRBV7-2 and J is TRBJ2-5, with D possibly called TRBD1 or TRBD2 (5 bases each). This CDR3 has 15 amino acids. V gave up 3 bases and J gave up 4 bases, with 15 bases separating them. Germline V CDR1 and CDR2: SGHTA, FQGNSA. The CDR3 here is CASSFRLSQGETQYF. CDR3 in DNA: TGTGCCAGCAGCTTCCGACTAAGCCAGGGAGAGACCCAGTACTTC.

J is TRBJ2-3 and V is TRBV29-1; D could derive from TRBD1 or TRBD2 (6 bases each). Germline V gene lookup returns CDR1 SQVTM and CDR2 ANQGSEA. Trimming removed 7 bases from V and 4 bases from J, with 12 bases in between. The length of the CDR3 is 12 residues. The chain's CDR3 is CSGPGEADTQYF. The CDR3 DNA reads TGCAGCGGGCCAGGGGAGGCAGATACGCAGTATTTT.

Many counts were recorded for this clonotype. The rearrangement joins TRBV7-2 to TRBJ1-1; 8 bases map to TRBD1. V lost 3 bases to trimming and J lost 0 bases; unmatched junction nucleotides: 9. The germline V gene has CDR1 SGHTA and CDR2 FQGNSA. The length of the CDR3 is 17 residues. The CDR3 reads CASSFPPGGWVNTEAFF. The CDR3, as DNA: TGTGCCAGCAGCTTCCCCCCAGGGGGCTGGGTGAACACTGAAGCTTTCTTT.

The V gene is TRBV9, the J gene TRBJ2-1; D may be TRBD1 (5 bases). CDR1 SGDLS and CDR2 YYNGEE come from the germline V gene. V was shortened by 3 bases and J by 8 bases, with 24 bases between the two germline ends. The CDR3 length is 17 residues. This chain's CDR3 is CASSGTTATLKLYEQFF. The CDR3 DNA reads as TGTGCCAGCAGCGGGACGACAGCAACACTGAAGCTTTATGAGCAGTTCTTC.

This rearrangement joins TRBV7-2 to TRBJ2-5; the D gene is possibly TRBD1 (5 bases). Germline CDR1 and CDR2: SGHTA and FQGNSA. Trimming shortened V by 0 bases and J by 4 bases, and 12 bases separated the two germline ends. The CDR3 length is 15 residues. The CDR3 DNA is TGTGCCAGCAGCTTAGCAAGGGGCGGAAGAGAGACCCAGTACTTC. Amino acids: CASSLARGGRETQYF.

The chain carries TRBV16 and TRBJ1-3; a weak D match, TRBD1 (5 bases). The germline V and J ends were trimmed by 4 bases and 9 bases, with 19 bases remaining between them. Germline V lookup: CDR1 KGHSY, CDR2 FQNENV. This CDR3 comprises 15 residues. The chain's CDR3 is CASSLPGGTSGTIYF. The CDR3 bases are TGTGCCAGCAGCCTCCCCGGGGGGACTAGCGGCACCATATATTTT.

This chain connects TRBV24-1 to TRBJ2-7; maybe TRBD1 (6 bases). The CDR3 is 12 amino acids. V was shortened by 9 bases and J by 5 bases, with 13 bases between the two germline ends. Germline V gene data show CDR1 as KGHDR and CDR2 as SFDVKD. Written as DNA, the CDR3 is TGTGCCACCGGCATGGCAGGGGACGAGCAGTACGTC. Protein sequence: CATGMAGDEQYV.

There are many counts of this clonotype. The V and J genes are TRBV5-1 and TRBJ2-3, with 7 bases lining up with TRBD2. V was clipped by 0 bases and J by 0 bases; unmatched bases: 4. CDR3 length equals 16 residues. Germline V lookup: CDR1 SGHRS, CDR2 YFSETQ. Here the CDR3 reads CASSLGSSGSTDTQYF. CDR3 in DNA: TGCGCCAGCAGCTTGGGAAGTAGCGGGAGCACAGATACGCAGTATTTT.

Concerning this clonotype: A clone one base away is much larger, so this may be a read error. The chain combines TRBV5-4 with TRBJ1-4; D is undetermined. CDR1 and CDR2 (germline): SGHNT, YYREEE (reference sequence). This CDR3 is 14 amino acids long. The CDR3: CASSLGGWNEELFF. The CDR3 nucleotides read TGTGCCAGCAGCTTGGGCGGCTGGAATGAAGAACTGTTTTTT. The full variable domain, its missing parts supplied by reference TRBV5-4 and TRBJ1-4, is ETGVTQSPTHLIKTRGQQVTLRCSSQSGHNTVSWYQQALGQGPQFIFQYYREEENGRGNFPPRFSGLQFPNYSSELNVNALELDDSALYLCASSLGGWNEELFFGSGTQLSVL.

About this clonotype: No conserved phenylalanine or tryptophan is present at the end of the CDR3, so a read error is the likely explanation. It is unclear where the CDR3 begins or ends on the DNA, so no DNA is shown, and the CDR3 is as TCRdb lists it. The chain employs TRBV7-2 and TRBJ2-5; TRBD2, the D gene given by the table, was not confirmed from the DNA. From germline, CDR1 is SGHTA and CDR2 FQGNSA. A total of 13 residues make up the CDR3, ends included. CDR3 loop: CASSLGATNYDYI.

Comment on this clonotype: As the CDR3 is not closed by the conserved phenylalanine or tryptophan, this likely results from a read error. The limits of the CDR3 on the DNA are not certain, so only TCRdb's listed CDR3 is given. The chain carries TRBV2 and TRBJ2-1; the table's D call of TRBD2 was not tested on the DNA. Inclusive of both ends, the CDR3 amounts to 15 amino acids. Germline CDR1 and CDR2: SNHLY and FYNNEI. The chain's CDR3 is CASSRPAGSYNAQCS.

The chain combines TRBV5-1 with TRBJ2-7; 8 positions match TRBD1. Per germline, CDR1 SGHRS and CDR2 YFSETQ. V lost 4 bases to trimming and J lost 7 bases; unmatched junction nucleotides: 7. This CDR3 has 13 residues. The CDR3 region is CASSRDRTQEQYF. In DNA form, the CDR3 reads TGCGCCAGCAGCCGGGACAGGACTCAAGAGCAGTACTTC.

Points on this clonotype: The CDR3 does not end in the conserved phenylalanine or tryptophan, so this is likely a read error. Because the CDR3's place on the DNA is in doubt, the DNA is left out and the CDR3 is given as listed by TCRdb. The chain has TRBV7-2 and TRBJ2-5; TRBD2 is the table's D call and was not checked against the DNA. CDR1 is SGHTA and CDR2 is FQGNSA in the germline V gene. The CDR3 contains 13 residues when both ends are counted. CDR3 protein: CASSLLVTKDYGY.

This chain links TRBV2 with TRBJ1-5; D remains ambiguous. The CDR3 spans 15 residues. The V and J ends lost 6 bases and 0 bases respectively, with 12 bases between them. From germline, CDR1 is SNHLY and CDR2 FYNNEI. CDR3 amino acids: CASRETDHSNQPQHF. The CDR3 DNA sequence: TGTGCCAGCAGGGAGACGGATCATAGCAATCAGCCCCAGCATTTT.

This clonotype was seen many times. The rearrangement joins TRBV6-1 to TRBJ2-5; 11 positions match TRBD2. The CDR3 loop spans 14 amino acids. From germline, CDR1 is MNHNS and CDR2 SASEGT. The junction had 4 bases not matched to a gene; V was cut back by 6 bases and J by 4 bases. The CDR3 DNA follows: TGTGCCAGCAGGCTACTAGCGGGGGTAGAGACCCAGTACTTC. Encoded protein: CASRLLAGVETQYF.

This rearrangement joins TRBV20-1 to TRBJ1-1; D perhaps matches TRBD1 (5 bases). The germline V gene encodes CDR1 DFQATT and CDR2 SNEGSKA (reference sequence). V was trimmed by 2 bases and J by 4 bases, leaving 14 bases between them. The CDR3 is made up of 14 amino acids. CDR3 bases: TGCAGTGCTAGATACCCAGGGCAAGGCACTGAAGCTTTCTTT. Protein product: CSARYPGQGTEAFF.

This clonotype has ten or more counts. CDR3 DNA sequence: TGTGCCTGGAGTCGGGATTCACCCCTCCACTTT. Amino acid sequence: CAWSRDSPLHF. The genes are TRBV30 and TRBJ1-6; no clear D. The V and J ends lost 2 bases and 8 bases respectively, with 4 bases between them. In germline, CDR1 is GTSNPN, CDR2 SVGIG (reference sequence). CDR3 length equals 11 residues.